These T cell receptor beta chains were read from a single sample in a study of radiation and T cells in renal cell carcinoma. Produced via immunoSEQ multiplex PCR; TCRdb's table is partial and in-frame only. This repertoire shows around 16,000 clones, about 50% found once; its top ten account for around 40%. The input for sequencing was tumor tissue, taken from a patient whose treatment included radiotherapy and nephrectomy. Every receptor here comes from an older woman with renal cell carcinoma. The CDR3 runs from the conserved cysteine through the conserved F or W. The D gene is left open where the match is weak. Clone size, where shown, is once, few, many, or a class for clones that have expanded.

V	J	size	D	CDR3	DNA
TRBV27	TRBJ2-7	.	TRBD1	CASRPTGTDYEQYF	TGTGCCAGCAGACCGACCGGGACAGACTACGAGCAGTACTTC
TRBV2	TRBJ1-5	few	TRBD1	CASRQLQGASQPQHF	TGTGCCAGCAGACAACTTCAGGGGGCTAGTCAGCCCCAGCATTTT
TRBV28	TRBJ2-2	few	.	CASSPHTGELFF	TGTGCCAGCAGTCCCCACACCGGGGAGCTGTTTTTT
TRBV4-1	TRBJ1-2	.	.	CASSQGTNYGYTF	TGCGCCAGCAGCCAGGGGACGAACTATGGCTACACCTTC
TRBV28	TRBJ1-1	.	.	CASSTRVFTEAFF	TGTGCCAGCAGTACCAGGGTATTCACTGAAGCTTTCTTT
TRBV27	TRBJ1-1	.	TRBD1	CASSTRQGALDTEAFF	TGTGCCAGCAGCACCCGACAGGGGGCACTGGACACTGAAGCTTTCTTT
TRBV19	TRBJ1-1	.	.	CASKRGSLNMNTEAFF	TGTGCCAGTAAAAGGGGGTCACTCAACATGAACACTGAAGCTTTCTTT
TRBV29-1	TRBJ2-5	.	TRBD1	CSVEGTGGGEQYF	TGCAGCGTTGAAGGGACAGGGGGAGGTGAGCAGTACTTC
TRBV6-5	TRBJ2-7	.	.	CASSYRDTYYEQYF	TGTGCCAGCAGTTACAGGGACACCTACTACGAGCAGTACTTC
TRBV27	TRBJ1-2	.	.	CASSPVTNYGYTF	TGTGCCAGCAGTCCTGTGACAAACTATGGCTACACCTTC
TRBV5-5	TRBJ1-1	many	TRBD1	CASSPGQANTEAFF	TGTGCCAGCAGCCCCGGACAGGCGAACACTGAAGCTTTCTTT
TRBV27	TRBJ1-1	once	.	CASSLTVANTEAFF	TGTGCCAGCAGTTTAACCGTGGCGAACACTGAAGCTTTCTTT
TRBV7-2	TRBJ2-7	.	.	CASSFPGEQYF	TGTGCCAGCAGCTTTCCTGGCGAGCAGTACTTC
TRBV21-1	TRBJ1-6	.	.	CASSNFFLRPFSSPLHF	TGTGCCAGCAGCAACTTTTTCCTCAGACCTTTTAGTTCACCCCTCCACTTT
TRBV18	TRBJ1-4	.	.	CASSPRGDPGEKLFF	TGTGCCAGCTCACCGCGGGGAGACCCGGGAGAAAAACTGTTTTTT
TRBV6-6	TRBJ2-2	.	.	CASKGVPQLGGELFF	TGTGCCAGCAAGGGAGTCCCCCAACTAGGCGGGGAGCTGTTTTTT
TRBV19	TRBJ1-1	.	.	CASQEQVNTEAFF	TGTGCCAGCCAAGAACAGGTGAACACTGAAGCTTTCTTT
TRBV6-1	TRBJ1-1	.	TRBD1	CASSDWVSAGGAETEAFF	TGTGCCAGCAGTGATTGGGTTTCGGCAGGGGGCGCGGAAACTGAAGCTTTCTTT
TRBV4-3	TRBJ2-5	.	.	CASSQRGSSPQYF	TGCGCCAGCAGCCAACGCGGCTCTTCCCCCCAGTACTTC
TRBV7-9	TRBJ2-2	.	.	CASSLTVTGELFF	TGTGCCAGCAGCTTGACGGTCACCGGGGAGCTGTTTTTT
TRBV6-4	TRBJ2-7	.	.	CASSLPGTPSYEQYF	TGTGCCAGCAGCTTACCGGGGACACCTTCCTACGAGCAGTACTTC
TRBV6-5	TRBJ2-7	once	.	CASRVPGPLRGEQYF	TGTGCCAGCAGAGTGCCGGGACCCCTAAGGGGCGAGCAGTACTTC
TRBV4-1	TRBJ1-1	few	.	CASSQDDRGGREAFF	TGTGCCAGCAGCCAGGACGACAGAGGGGGGCGTGAAGCTTTCTTT
TRBV9	TRBJ1-4	.	.	CASSVGDSSTNEKLFF	TGTGCCAGCAGCGTCGGAGACTCATCAACTAATGAAAAACTGTTTTTT
TRBV9	TRBJ1-2	medium-sized	.	CASSAADPPGTYGYTF	TGTGCCAGCAGCGCGGCAGACCCGCCCGGTACCTATGGCTACACCTTC
TRBV10-3	TRBJ1-6	.	.	CATRGTDNSPLHF	TGTGCCACCAGAGGGACGGATAATTCACCCCTCCACTTT
TRBV14	TRBJ1-2	once	.	CASSDRGYGYTF	TGTGCCAGCTCGGACCGGGGATATGGCTACACCTTC
TRBV28	TRBJ1-4	.	.	CASSLSTGPNEKLFF	TGTGCCAGCAGTTTGTCAACAGGGCCTAATGAAAAACTGTTTTTT
TRBV7-2	TRBJ2-4	.	.	CASTPMGAKNIQYF	TGTGCCAGCACCCCTATGGGAGCCAAAAACATTCAGTACTTC
TRBV7-3	TRBJ2-6	once	TRBD1	CASTGPRDRGPSGANVLTF	TGTGCCAGCACTGGCCCCCGGGACAGGGGACCTTCTGGGGCCAACGTCCTGACTTTC
TRBV27	TRBJ1-2	many	.	CASSPQTRAVTPYGYTF	TGTGCCAGCAGTCCGCAAACCCGGGCAGTTACTCCCTATGGCTACACCTTC
TRBV2	TRBJ2-3	.	.	CASSEERGADTQYF	TGTGCCAGCAGTGAAGAAAGGGGGGCAGATACGCAGTATTTT
TRBV28	TRBJ1-2	.	.	CASSLSGHQVYGYTF	TGTGCCAGCAGTTTATCCGGACACCAGGTCTATGGCTACACCTTC
TRBV28	TRBJ1-1	.	.	CASSPGTLVGMNTEAFF	TGTGCCAGCAGTCCCGGGACATTGGTTGGTATGAACACTGAAGCTTTCTTT
TRBV4-1	TRBJ1-1	.	TRBD1	CASSRETGGDTEAFF	TGCGCCAGCAGCCGAGAGACAGGGGGCGACACTGAAGCTTTCTTT
TRBV19	TRBJ1-1	.	.	CASSQQGVNTEAFF	TGTGCCAGTAGCCAACAGGGCGTGAACACTGAAGCTTTCTTT
TRBV7-6	TRBJ2-7	few	.	CASSLGMGTYEQYF	TGTGCCAGCAGCTTAGGTATGGGGACCTACGAGCAGTACTTC
TRBV4-1	TRBJ1-4	.	.	CASSQDQGNVEKLFF	TGCGCCAGCAGCCAAGATCAGGGAAATGTGGAAAAACTGTTTTTT
TRBV6-5	TRBJ1-1	.	.	CASSYSLLGSQREAFF	TGTGCCAGCAGTTACTCCCTCCTAGGGTCCCAAAGAGAAGCTTTCTTT
TRBV2	TRBJ1-6	few	.	CASSEAHGVSPLHF	TGTGCCAGCAGTGAAGCGCATGGGGTCTCACCCCTCCACTTT
TRBV7-2	TRBJ1-1	.	TRBD1	CASSPKQGGPVPEAFF	TGTGCCAGCAGCCCAAAACAGGGGGGGCCGGTACCTGAAGCTTTCTTT
TRBV9	TRBJ1-1	few	.	CASSPVPRKDTEAFF	TGTGCCAGCAGCCCAGTCCCGAGGAAGGACACTGAAGCTTTCTTT
TRBV2	TRBJ1-4	.	.	CASEQTNEKLFF	TGTGCCAGCGAACAGACTAATGAAAAACTGTTTTTT